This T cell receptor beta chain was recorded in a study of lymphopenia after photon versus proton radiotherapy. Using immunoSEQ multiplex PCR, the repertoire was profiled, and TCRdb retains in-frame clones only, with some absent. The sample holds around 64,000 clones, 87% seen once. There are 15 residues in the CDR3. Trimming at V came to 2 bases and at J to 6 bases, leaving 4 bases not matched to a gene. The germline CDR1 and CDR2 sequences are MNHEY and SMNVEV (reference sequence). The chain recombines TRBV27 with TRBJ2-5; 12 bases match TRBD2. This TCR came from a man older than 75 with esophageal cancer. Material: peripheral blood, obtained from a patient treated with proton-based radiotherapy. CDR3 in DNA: TGTGCCAGCAGTTTACTAGCGGGGGGGCCAAAGACCCAGTACTTC. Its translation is CASSLLAGGPKTQYF.